The 8 T cell receptor beta chains below all came from one sample that was sequenced in a study of blood T cell repertoires in COVID-19. The repertoire was sequenced with immunoSEQ multiplex PCR; TCRdb's copy has only in-frame clones and lacks some. The table has a few hundred thousand clones, roughly 84% seen once; the top ten hold 6.6%. Sequenced input: PBMCs or T cells enriched from blood (not recorded which). These receptors were obtained from a woman in her fifties or sixties who had been exposed to COVID-19.

This sequence joins TRBV25-1 and TRBJ1-6; TRBD1 might be the D (5 bases). CDR1 MGHDK and CDR2 SYGVNS come from the germline V gene. CDR3 length: 12 amino acids. The ends were cut back, 5 bases at V and 12 bases at J, with 11 bases in the middle. The CDR3 loop reads CASSWQGRPLHF. CDR3 DNA sequence: TGTGCCAGCAGTTGGCAGGGTAGACCCCTCCACTTT. The complete variable domain, with remaining parts taken from reference TRBV25-1 and TRBJ1-6, reads EADIYQTPRYLVIGTGKKITLECSQTMGHDKMYWYQQDPGMELHLIHYSYGVNSTEKGDLSSESTVSRIRTEHFPLTLESARPSHTSQYLCASSWQGRPLHFGNGTRLTVT.

The chain links TRBV19 to TRBJ1-2; D remains unclear. CDR1 and CDR2 (germline): LNHDA, SQIVND (reference sequence). The CDR3 length is 14 residues. V gave up 6 bases and J gave up 0 bases, with 11 bases separating them. CDR3 loop: CASRRVQTNYGYTF. CDR3 coding DNA: TGTGCCAGTAGGAGGGTGCAGACTAACTATGGCTACACCTTC.

The rearrangement links TRBV5-1 to TRBJ2-7; 10 nucleotides align to TRBD1. Germline CDR1 is SGHRS and CDR2 is YFSETQ. With 4 bases clipped from V and 2 bases from J, the junction kept 6 bases outside the gene matches. This CDR3 spans 15 amino acids. CDR3 bases: TGCGCCAGCAGCCTGGAGGGACAGGGGACCTACGAGCAGTACTTC. Protein product: CASSLEGQGTYEQYF.

The chain is built from TRBV4-3 and TRBJ2-5; 8 bases fit TRBD2. CDR1 and CDR2 from the germline V gene are LGHNA and YSLEER. CDR3 length equals 14 residues. Trimming at V came to 4 bases and at J to 5 bases, leaving 6 bases not matched to a gene. The CDR3: CASSPGRGGETQYF. CDR3 bases: TGCGCCAGCAGCCCCGGACGGGGGGGGGAGACCCAGTACTTC.

The rearrangement links TRBV18 to TRBJ1-1; D is perhaps TRBD1 (5 bases). CDR3 length equals 16 residues. Germline V gives CDR1 KGHSH, CDR2 LQKENI. V dropped 1 base and J dropped 2 bases, with 14 bases sitting between them. Written as DNA, the CDR3 is TGTGCCAGCTCACCACGCGACAGAGCGATTAACACTGAAGCTTTCTTT. Translating it yields CASSPRDRAINTEAFF.

The chain has TRBV5-1 and TRBJ2-4; TRBD2 matches 10 bases. CDR3 length equals 15 residues. CDR1 SGHRS and CDR2 YFSETQ come from the germline V gene. The V and J ends lost 0 bases and 6 bases, in that order; junction bases with no gene match: 3. The CDR3 protein is CASSLGLAGVNIQYF. The CDR3 nucleotides read TGCGCCAGCAGCTTGGGGCTAGCGGGGGTAAACATTCAGTACTTC.

The V gene is TRBV5-6, the J gene TRBJ2-1; the D gene is possibly TRBD1 (6 bases). The germline gives CDR1 SGHDT, CDR2 YYEEEE. V was trimmed by 4 bases and J by 2 bases, leaving 16 bases between them. The CDR3 covers 16 residues. The CDR3 coding sequence is TGTGCCAGCAGCCACCTCAGGGACATTGCCTACAATGAGCAGTTCTTC. Protein sequence: CASSHLRDIAYNEQFF.

This chain links TRBV2 with TRBJ2-7; 12 bases map to TRBD2. The V gene end was trimmed by 7 bases and the J gene end by 6 bases; junction bases not matched to a gene: 7. From germline, CDR1 is SNHLY and CDR2 FYNNEI. The CDR3 is 14 residues long. CDR3 loop: CASTRTSGASEQYF. The CDR3 nucleotides read TGTGCCAGCACCAGGACTAGCGGGGCGTCCGAGCAGTACTTC. The full variable domain, rest sourced from reference TRBV2 and TRBJ2-7, is EPEVTQTPSHQVTQMGQEVILRCVPISNHLYFYWYRQILGQKVEFLVSFYNNEISEKSEIFDDQFSVERPDGSNFTLKIRSTKLEDSAMYFCASTRTSGASEQYFGPGTRLTVT.